The clone carrying this T cell receptor (beta chain) came up a few times. Its antigen is still unknown. The data belong to a study of beta chain features in type 1 diabetes. Overall study: The examined sorted cells totaled fewer than 110,000,000 across samples.

As every portion of the isolated RNA was reverse transcribed, the sequencing read expressed TCRB transcripts. This table comes from immunoSEQ multiplex PCR, and its TCRdb copy is limited to in-frame clones, with some not included. The sample yields under 450,000 clones, about 14% seen once. Study-level points and caveats: Insertion counts at VDJ junctions were lower in type 1 diabetes patients, who also showed more deletions there.

This sequence originates from a man aged 25 to 40 in good health. The sample was naive CD4+ T cells from blood.

CDR3 sequence: CASRQQGAREQFF. DNA of the CDR3: TGTGCCAGCAGACAACAGGGGGCCCGTGAGCAGTTCTTC. The chain combines TRBV11-3 with TRBJ2-1; 9 nucleotides match TRBD1. J was trimmed by 9 bases and V by 6 bases; bases with no gene match: 6. The germline V gene has CDR1 SGHNT and CDR2 YENEEA. CDR3 length equals 13 residues.